The clone carrying this T cell receptor beta chain was found a few times. The CDR3 runs to 16 residues. Trimming at V came to 0 bases and at J to 4 bases, leaving 4 bases not matched to a gene. The germline CDR1 and CDR2 sequences are ENHRY and SYGVKD. The sample comes from a study of OX40 agonist ivuxolimab in advanced cancers. The table came from immunoSEQ multiplex PCR; TCRdb's copy has only in-frame clones and leaves some out. The top ten hold over 9.5% of the sample, which has about 69,000 clones, nearly 90% seen once. The sequence came from an adult with an advanced solid tumor such as melanoma, head and neck, liver or kidney cancer. This specimen consisted of CD4+ or CD8+ T cells sorted from blood, obtained in a trial of the OX40 agonist ivuxolimab. V gene TRBV10-3 combines with J gene TRBJ2-2, with 8 bases that match TRBD1. CDR3 nucleotide sequence: TGTGCCATCAGTGAGTCTACAGGGGGTACCACCGGGGAGCTGTTTTTT. Translated: CAISESTGGTTGELFF.